A selection of T cell receptor beta chains follows, all from one sample in a study of T cell changes during pregnancy in multiple sclerosis. Some clones are missing from TCRdb's copy, which holds only in-frame ones; the method was immunoSEQ multiplex PCR. Of roughly 41,000 clones listed, around 94% were seen once; the top ten hold 1.5% to 2%. Source: peripheral blood, taken in the third trimester of pregnancy. Receptor source: a female donor with multiple sclerosis, enrolled in a pregnancy study. The CDR3 runs from the conserved cysteine through the conserved F or W. The order of the fields is CDR3 DNA, CDR3 protein, D gene, J gene, V gene, clone size. D genes are given only for firm matches. Some rows mark clone size as missing; the rest say once, few, many or name a class of expanded clone.

CDR3 DNA: TGTGCCATCGATACGGACAGGGGGCATGAAAAACTGTTTTTT
CDR3 protein: CAIDTDRGHEKLFF
D gene: TRBD1
J gene: TRBJ1-4
V gene: TRBV2
clone size: -

CDR3 DNA: TGTGCCAGTAGTCCCCGGGGGGGGAACTACGAGCAGTACTTC
CDR3 protein: CASSPRGGNYEQYF
D gene: TRBD2
J gene: TRBJ2-7
V gene: TRBV19
clone size: -

CDR3 DNA: TGTGCCAGCAGCCCCCCCAAGGCGGGGGCTAATAATGAAAAACTGTTTTTT
CDR3 protein: CASSPPKAGANNEKLFF
D gene: -
J gene: TRBJ1-4
V gene: TRBV7-9
clone size: -

CDR3 DNA: TGTGCCAGCAGCGGCACGACAGGGGTTGCTGGAAACACCATATATTTT
CDR3 protein: CASSGTTGVAGNTIYF
D gene: TRBD1
J gene: TRBJ1-3
V gene: TRBV5-4
clone size: once

CDR3 DNA: TGTGCCAGCAGCTTCTCAGGGACTACCCACGAGCAGTACTTC
CDR3 protein: CASSFSGTTHEQYF
D gene: TRBD2
J gene: TRBJ2-7
V gene: TRBV5-4
clone size: -

CDR3 DNA: TGCGCCAGCAGCCAAGACCTTAGCGGGGGGGCCTACGAGCAGTACTTC
CDR3 protein: CASSQDLSGGAYEQYF
D gene: TRBD2
J gene: TRBJ2-7
V gene: TRBV4-3
clone size: -

CDR3 DNA: TGTGCCAGCTCACCAACTAGCGGGAGCTCGTACAATGAGCAGTTCTTC
CDR3 protein: CASSPTSGSSYNEQFF
D gene: TRBD2
J gene: TRBJ2-1
V gene: TRBV18
clone size: -

CDR3 DNA: TGTGCCAGTAGTATAGGAGGCGGGGGTAAGCCGAATGAGCAGTTCTTC
CDR3 protein: CASSIGGGGKPNEQFF
D gene: TRBD2
J gene: TRBJ2-1
V gene: TRBV19
clone size: -

CDR3 DNA: TGCAGCGTCAGACAGGGCACTGGGGCCAACGTCCTGACTTTC
CDR3 protein: CSVRQGTGANVLTF
D gene: TRBD1
J gene: TRBJ2-6
V gene: TRBV29-1
clone size: -

CDR3 DNA: TGTGCCAGCAGTTCCGCAGCCCAGGGCCAGCCCCAGCATTTT
CDR3 protein: CASSSAAQGQPQHF
D gene: -
J gene: TRBJ1-5
V gene: TRBV6-5
clone size: -

CDR3 DNA: TGTGCCTGGAGTTGGATGGCGGGAGACTACAATGAGCAGTTCTTC
CDR3 protein: CAWSWMAGDYNEQFF
D gene: TRBD2
J gene: TRBJ2-1
V gene: TRBV30
clone size: -

CDR3 DNA: TGTGCCAGCAGCTTAGCGTCCGGTTCTGAAGCTTTCTTT
CDR3 protein: CASSLASGSEAFF
D gene: -
J gene: TRBJ1-1
V gene: TRBV7-6
clone size: -

CDR3 DNA: TGTGCCAGCAGTCCAAAGCGGGAGGGGTGGGAGACCCAGTACTTC
CDR3 protein: CASSPKREGWETQYF
D gene: TRBD2
J gene: TRBJ2-5
V gene: TRBV6-1
clone size: once

CDR3 DNA: TGTGCCATCAGTCGGTCCGGAGTAGAGGACACAGATACGCAGTATTTT
CDR3 protein: CAISRSGVEDTDTQYF
D gene: -
J gene: TRBJ2-3
V gene: TRBV10-3
clone size: -

CDR3 DNA: TGTGCCAGTAGTATAGGGACTAGCGCCTACAATGAGCAGTTCTTC
CDR3 protein: CASSIGTSAYNEQFF
D gene: TRBD2
J gene: TRBJ2-1
V gene: TRBV19
clone size: -

CDR3 DNA: TGCGCCAGCCGCAGGGACTACGAGCAGTACTTC
CDR3 protein: CASRRDYEQYF
D gene: -
J gene: TRBJ2-7
V gene: TRBV5-1
clone size: once

CDR3 DNA: TGTGCCAGCAGACCGACAGGGAATCAGCCCCAGCATTTT
CDR3 protein: CASRPTGNQPQHF
D gene: TRBD1
J gene: TRBJ1-5
V gene: TRBV27
clone size: -

CDR3 DNA: TGTGCCAGCAGTGCCAGCCGGGGTCCGGGGGGCAATGAGCAGTTCTTC
CDR3 protein: CASSASRGPGGNEQFF
D gene: TRBD2
J gene: TRBJ2-1
V gene: TRBV2
clone size: -